The TCR beta chain described here comes from a study of monozygotic twins with inflammatory bowel disease (dated by TCRdb to about 2019). As for the study more broadly: In total, roughly 28 monozygotic twin pairs made up the full study: 19 Danish pairs, all IBD-discordant, plus nine German pairs, of which four were IBD-concordant and five were IBD-discordant. The search for disease-associated traits relied mainly on comparing IBD patients with their genetically identical healthy co-twins within discordant pairs. Each individual had, on average, about 151 000 unique TCRalpha sequences and 181 000 unique TCRbeta sequences available for analysis.

The method behind the library was 5' RACE. The input for every TCR library was around 4,000 ng of total RNA. For each sample, cDNA was synthesized in eight separate reactions using SMARTScribe reverse transcriptase. Unique molecular identifiers containing a 6-nucleotide sample barcode were introduced through template switching during cDNA synthesis. TCRalpha and TCRbeta cDNA was amplified by two nested PCRs of around 16 and 10 cycles, with bead purification after each PCR. Before amplification, the cDNA was both treated with uracil DNA-glycosylase and purified with the QIAquick PCR purification kit. The second PCR added Illumina TruSeq-compatible adapters along with sample-specific barcodes. TapeStation and Qubit were used to check library quality and concentration, and 5 to 6.5 ng of each library was pooled. Pooled libraries were sequenced on an Illumina HiSeq2500 single-index Rapid Run with 2 x 100 bp reads and custom sequencing primers. As for the authors' bioinformatics: UMI-based consensus assembly with MiGEC version 1.2.6 was used to correct PCR and sequencing errors. MiXCR version 2.1.1 was used to carry out V(D)J alignment, clonotype assembly and CDR3 extraction. Normalisation of gene usage, clonotype sharing and MAIT/NKT TCR abundance was achieved by analysing the top 1000, 10 000 and 20 000 clonotypes per sample. Diversity was computed as the inverse Simpson index with the vegan R package after downsampling to 27 000 UMIs. Paired Mann-Whitney U tests were applied to discordant twin pairs, with Benjamini-Hochberg correction for multiple testing. Once TCRdb had reprocessed the reads, it stored one entry per CDR3 protein sequence and supplied no DNA. None of the V and J calls come from the authors' own analysis; TCRdb made them. The sample table gives roughly 200,000 distinct CDR3 sequences. Of the sample, approximately 1.6% is held by the ten largest clones.

From cysteine to phenylalanine, the CDR3 is 16 amino acids long. Nucleotide data are not available. Based on the germline V gene, the CDR1 and CDR2 sequences are SGHRS and YFSETQ. Comment on this clonotype: The antigen it binds to is not known.

A roughly 2.5 ml peripheral blood sample was drawn into PAXgene tubes per donor and stored at -80°C. Without T cell sorting, total RNA was isolated from whole blood using the PAXgene blood miRNA kit on an automated QIAcube. Peripheral blood from monozygotic twin pairs, either concordant or discordant for inflammatory bowel disease, underwent deep TCRalpha and TCRbeta repertoire profiling that used unique molecular barcoding. For every twin pair, smoking habits were documented, and each individual was categorised as a current, former or never smoker. The study at large found these results: Differing immunosuppressive treatments among patients may have added background noise and inter-individual variability to the repertoires. The results gave no support for a single strong signal or clonotype linked to IBD. No difference in repertoire similarity was observed between concordant and discordant twins, possibly owing to limited statistical power. IBD patients had lower TCRbeta repertoire diversity, measured by the inverse Simpson index, than their healthy co-twins. IBD patients shared fewer clonotypes with other individuals than healthy twins did, most markedly in patients showing signs of disease activity. Distinction between different T cell subtypes could not be achieved in the analysis.

This chain joins TRBV5-1 to TRBJ2-2; TCRdb selects TRBD1, and the lack of DNA leaves this call unchecked. Sequenced sample: blood. This TCR was sampled from a human donor with ulcerative colitis or Crohn's disease, or a healthy co-twin of an affected twin (not recorded which). The CDR3 protein sequence reads: CASSLEGGANTGELFF.